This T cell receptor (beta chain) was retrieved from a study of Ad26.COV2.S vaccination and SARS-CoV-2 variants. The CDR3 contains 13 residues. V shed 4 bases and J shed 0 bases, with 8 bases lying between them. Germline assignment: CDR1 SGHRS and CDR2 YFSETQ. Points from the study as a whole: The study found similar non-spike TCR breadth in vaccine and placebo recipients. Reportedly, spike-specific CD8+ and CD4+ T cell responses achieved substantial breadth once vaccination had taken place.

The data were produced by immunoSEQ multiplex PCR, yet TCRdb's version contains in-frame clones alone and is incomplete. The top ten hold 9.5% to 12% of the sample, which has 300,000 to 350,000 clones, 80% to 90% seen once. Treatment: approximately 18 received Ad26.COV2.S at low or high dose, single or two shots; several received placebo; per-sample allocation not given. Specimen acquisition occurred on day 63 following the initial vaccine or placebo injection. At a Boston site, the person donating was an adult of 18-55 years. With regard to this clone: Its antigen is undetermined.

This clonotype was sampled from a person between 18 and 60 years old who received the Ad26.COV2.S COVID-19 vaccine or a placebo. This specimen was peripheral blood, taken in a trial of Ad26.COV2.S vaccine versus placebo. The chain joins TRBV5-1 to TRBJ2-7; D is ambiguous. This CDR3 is CASSGTSSYEQYF. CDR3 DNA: TGCGCCAGCAGCGGCACGAGCTCCTACGAGCAGTACTTC.